These T cell receptor beta chains were read from a single sample in a study of cytomegalovirus exposure and HLA in healthy donors. Repertoires were generated with immunoSEQ multiplex PCR, while TCRdb's copy carries only in-frame clones and drops some. This sample contains some 180,000 clones. The sequencing sample was made of PBMCs. The receptors were sampled from a man aged 25 to 45 in good health and CMV-seronegative. The CDR3 runs from the conserved cysteine through the conserved F or W. A D gene is named only where the DNA matches it firmly.

v_gene	j_gene	d_gene	CDR3aa	CDR3nt
TRBV2	TRBJ2-7	TRBD1	CASSARQGTYEQYF	TGTGCCAGCAGTGCGCGACAGGGAACCTACGAGCAGTACTTC
TRBV28	TRBJ1-5	-	CASSLYRVNQPQHF	TGTGCCAGCAGTTTATACAGAGTCAATCAGCCCCAGCATTTT
TRBV4-2	TRBJ2-1	TRBD2	CASSQDRGGREGSVNEQFF	TGTGCCAGCAGCCAAGATCGGGGTGGGCGGGAGGGCTCGGTCAATGAGCAGTTCTTC
TRBV27	TRBJ1-2	TRBD1	CASSQDRGYGYTF	TGTGCCAGCAGTCAGGACAGGGGGTATGGCTACACCTTC
TRBV11-2	TRBJ2-2	-	CASTIGLGGNTGELFF	TGTGCCAGCACCATCGGATTAGGGGGTAACACCGGGGAGCTGTTTTTT
TRBV5-1	TRBJ1-2	TRBD1	CASSLLGQVYGYTF	TGCGCCAGCAGCTTATTGGGACAGGTATATGGCTACACCTTC
TRBV27	TRBJ1-2	TRBD1	CASSLRQGRPPFNYGYTF	TGTGCCAGCAGTCTTCGACAGGGCCGTCCACCTTTTAACTATGGCTACACCTTC
TRBV4-3	TRBJ2-7	TRBD1	CASSLQDRGGNEQYF	TGCGCCAGCAGCCTGCAGGACAGGGGCGGCAACGAGCAGTACTTC
TRBV5-4	TRBJ2-5	TRBD1	CATGQGAMEETQYF	TGTGCCACAGGACAGGGGGCGATGGAGGAGACCCAGTACTTC
TRBV2	TRBJ2-7	TRBD2	CASSERTSGPYEQYF	TGTGCCAGCAGTGAAAGGACTAGCGGTCCCTACGAGCAGTACTTC
TRBV19	TRBJ1-2	-	CASSLLSRNYGYTF	TGTGCCAGTAGTCTCCTCTCCCGTAACTATGGCTACACCTTC
TRBV7-9	TRBJ2-5	-	CASRGGAETQYF	TGTGCCAGCAGAGGGGGGGCAGAGACCCAGTACTTC
TRBV4-1	TRBJ1-5	-	CASSQDMRGQPQHF	TGCGCCAGCAGCCAAGATATGCGTGGTCAGCCCCAGCATTTT
TRBV11-1	TRBJ1-1	-	CASSLQGDTEAFF	TGTGCCAGCAGCTTACAGGGCGACACTGAAGCTTTCTTT
TRBV18	TRBJ2-5	TRBD2	CASSPRYPSGQETQYF	TGTGCCAGCTCACCACGATATCCTAGCGGACAAGAGACCCAGTACTTC